What follows are 19 T cell receptor beta chains derived from one specimen sequenced in a study of T cell changes during pregnancy in multiple sclerosis. Assay used: immunoSEQ multiplex PCR; TCRdb lists only in-frame clones, some missing. In the table there are some 40,000 clones, approximately 92% of which are singletons. Sequencing was carried out using peripheral blood. The origin of the receptors is a female donor with multiple sclerosis, enrolled in a pregnancy study.

The rearrangement links TRBV7-2 to TRBJ2-3, with D possibly being TRBD1 or TRBD2 (5 bases each). This CDR3 contains 14 residues. The germline V and J ends were trimmed by 5 bases and 8 bases, with 17 bases remaining between them. Per germline, CDR1 SGHTA and CDR2 FQGNSA. CDR3 region: CASSPWARDGTQYF. The DNA of the CDR3 is TGTGCCAGCAGCCCTTGGGCGAGGGACGGTACGCAGTATTTT.

The rearrangement links TRBV2 to TRBJ2-3; 13 bases are a match to TRBD2. This CDR3 has 17 residues. The germline gives CDR1 SNHLY, CDR2 FYNNEI. The V segment lost 6 bases and the J segment 1 base; nucleotides outside the gene matches: 7. CDR3 amino acids: CASRQGLAGEGTDTQYF. As DNA, the CDR3 is TGTGCCAGCAGACAAGGACTAGCGGGAGAAGGCACAGATACGCAGTATTTT.

The chain links TRBV9 to TRBJ2-7, with 8 bases lining up with TRBD1. Germline CDR1 and CDR2: SGDLS and YYNGEE. The CDR3 totals 15 residues. With 0 bases clipped from V and 2 bases from J, the junction kept 4 bases outside the gene matches. CDR3 amino acids: CASSVEGGQAYEQYF. The CDR3 DNA follows: TGTGCCAGCAGCGTAGAGGGGGGACAGGCCTACGAGCAGTACTTC.

V usage is TRBV25-1 and J usage is TRBJ2-1, with 9 bases that match TRBD1. This CDR3 has 17 amino acids. From germline, CDR1 is MGHDK and CDR2 SYGVNS. Trimming removed 7 bases from V and 4 bases from J; junction bases left unmatched: 14. CDR3 region: CASMGTGRPLFYNEQFF. Here the CDR3 DNA reads TGTGCCAGCATGGGGACAGGGAGGCCGCTGTTTTACAATGAGCAGTTCTTC.

The chain combines TRBV5-1 with TRBJ1-4, with TRBD1 as a possible D gene (5 bases). Trimming left V 1 base short and J 4 bases short, with 11 bases between. CDR3 length: 15 residues. Germline CDR1 is SGHRS and CDR2 is YFSETQ. In DNA, the CDR3 is TGCGCCAGCAGCTTGAGAGGGGCGGATAATGAAAAACTGTTTTTT. Its translation: CASSLRGADNEKLFF.

This clone has only one observation. The V and J genes are TRBV28 and TRBJ1-5; D uncertain. V was cut by 1 base and J by 0 bases, with 7 bases left in between. CDR1 is MDHEN, CDR2 SYDVKM, per germline. The CDR3 is made up of 15 amino acids. CDR3 nucleotide sequence: TGTGCCAGCAGTTTATTTGTGGGTAGCAATCAGCCCCAGCATTTT. The encoded protein is CASSLFVGSNQPQHF.

In nucleotides, the CDR3 is TGTGCCAGCAGCCAACGGACAGCCCTCCACTCTGGAAACACCATATATTTT. It translates to CASSQRTALHSGNTIYF. The rearrangement uses TRBV4-2 and TRBJ1-3; TRBD1 is a possible D gene (6 bases). Trimming pared 2 bases from V and 0 bases from J, leaving 14 bases between. CDR1 LGHNA and CDR2 YNFKEQ come from the germline V gene. The CDR3 has 17 residues.

This chain joins TRBV9 and TRBJ2-7, with 7 bases fitting TRBD1. The V segment lost 5 bases and the J segment 3 bases; nucleotides outside the gene matches: 5. CDR1 is SGDLS, CDR2 YYNGEE, per germline. The CDR3 extends over 13 amino acids. The CDR3 DNA sequence: TGTGCCAGCAGAGGGGACAGCAGCTACGAGCAGTACTTC. It encodes CASRGDSSYEQYF.

The gene calls are TRBV5-1 and TRBJ1-1, with 7 bases fitting TRBD1. The junction had 11 bases not matched to a gene; V was cut back by 6 bases and J by 0 bases. The CDR3 runs 16 residues. Germline V gives CDR1 SGHRS, CDR2 YFSETQ. As DNA, the CDR3 is TGCGCCAGCACCCGGGGGGACAGCTTAATGAACACTGAAGCTTTCTTT. It specifies CASTRGDSLMNTEAFF.

The chain uses TRBV7-8 and TRBJ2-1, with 13 bases lining up with TRBD2. V lost 1 base, J lost 10 bases, and 1 base stayed unmatched. Germline-derived CDR1 and CDR2 are SGHVS and FQNEAQ. The CDR3 totals 14 residues. This chain's CDR3 is CASSLGLAGGEQFF. CDR3 nucleotides: TGTGCCAGCAGCTTAGGACTAGCGGGAGGAGAGCAGTTCTTC.

The gene calls are TRBV4-1 and TRBJ1-1; D not resolved. V was pared by 3 bases and J by 1 base, with 12 bases between. CDR3 size: 15 residues. In germline, CDR1 is MGHRA, CDR2 YSYEKL. CDR3 loop: CASSHLGSTNTEAFF. The CDR3 DNA sequence: TGCGCCAGCAGCCATCTGGGTTCTACGAACACTGAAGCTTTCTTT.

The chain has TRBV7-3 and TRBJ1-2; D gene unclear. Trimming removed 6 bases at V and 6 bases at J, with 17 bases between. The germline V gene encodes CDR1 SGHTA and CDR2 FQGTGA. There are 14 residues in the CDR3. Here the CDR3 DNA reads TGTGCCAGCAGTGTAGGGAGGGAACAAGATGGCTACACCTTC. Encoded protein: CASSVGREQDGYTF.

The chain is built from TRBV19 and TRBJ2-1; 9 nucleotides match TRBD2. With 5 bases clipped from V and 1 base from J, the junction kept 12 bases outside the gene matches. The CDR3 has 18 amino acids. The germline V gene encodes CDR1 LNHDA and CDR2 SQIVND (reference sequence). The CDR3 protein is CASSDFYSGRGSYNEQFF. The DNA for the CDR3 is TGTGCCAGTAGTGATTTTTATAGCGGGAGAGGGTCCTACAATGAGCAGTTCTTC.

This sequence joins TRBV6-4 and TRBJ1-1; 8 bases match TRBD1. Germline V gives CDR1 MRHNA, CDR2 SNTAGT. V lost 6 bases and J lost 1; bases outside the gene matches: 4. This CDR3 spans 14 amino acids. The CDR3 DNA reads as TGTGCCAGCAGACTGACAGGGGCGAACACTGAAGCTTTCTTT. Encoded protein: CASRLTGANTEAFF.

The chain uses TRBV28 and TRBJ2-7, with TRBD1 identical over 7 bases. The junction had 14 bases not matched to a gene; V was cut back by 7 bases and J by 5 bases. The CDR3 totals 15 residues. The germline gives CDR1 MDHEN, CDR2 SYDVKM. In DNA, the CDR3 is TGTGCCAGCAACCTCGGGGTGACAGGGTACGACGAGCAGTACTTC. It yields the protein CASNLGVTGYDEQYF.

The chain carries TRBV7-8 and TRBJ2-2; the match to TRBD1 covers 9 bases. The V gene end was trimmed by 1 base and the J gene end by 8 bases; junction bases not matched to a gene: 5. This CDR3 is 15 amino acids long. Per the germline V gene, CDR1 is SGHVS and CDR2 is FQNEAQ. The DNA of the CDR3 is TGTGCCAGCAGCTTAGAAAACAGGGGGCTAGGGGAGCTGTTTTTT. Amino acids: CASSLENRGLGELFF.

The V gene is TRBV19, the J gene TRBJ1-5, with a possible D match to TRBD1 (5 bases). Germline CDR1 and CDR2: LNHDA and SQIVND (reference sequence). V gave up 6 bases and J gave up 2 bases, with 11 bases separating them. The CDR3 totals 14 residues. CDR3 sequence: CASRILGGNQPQHF. Here the CDR3 DNA reads TGTGCCAGTAGAATCCTAGGGGGCAATCAGCCCCAGCATTTT.

The chain combines TRBV27 with TRBJ2-7, with TRBD2 matching over 11 bases. The germline gives CDR1 MNHEY, CDR2 SMNVEV (reference sequence). The CDR3 is 16 residues long. V dropped 8 bases and J dropped 4; count of bases not matched to a gene: 13. The CDR3 DNA sequence: TGTGCCAGCTCTCTCACCGGGACTAGCGGAATTTACGAGCAGTACTTC. Translation gives CASSLTGTSGIYEQYF.

This clone was recorded only once. The chain has TRBV5-4 and TRBJ2-3; 15 nucleotides line up with TRBD2. The V gene's germline CDR1 is SGHNT and CDR2 YYREEE (reference sequence). The V segment lost 4 bases and the J segment 6 bases; nucleotides outside the gene matches: 12. This CDR3 comprises 18 residues. The CDR3 is CASSPGTSGRSGGDTQYF. The CDR3 DNA reads TGTGCCAGCAGCCCTGGGACTAGCGGGAGGTCGGGGGGCGATACGCAGTATTTT.